This T cell receptor (beta chain) was sequenced during a study of blood T cell repertoires in COVID-19. Study background: Collection of acute and convalescent COVID-19 samples took place in the United States, Italy and Spain. PBMCs, B-cell-depleted T cells, or T cells were the source of the cDNA or gDNA that made up the material.

The V end was cut by 5 bases, the J end by 6 bases, with 11 bases between. CDR1 SEHNR and CDR2 FQNEAQ come from the germline V gene (reference sequence). This CDR3 comprises 12 residues. Under the authors' procedure: Amplification of reference gene primers provided the estimated nucleated cell counts. The repertoire was sequenced with immunoSEQ multiplex PCR; TCRdb's copy has only in-frame clones and lacks some. That table supplies the V and J calls and clone size; D and trimming were determined from the DNA. The top ten clones hold roughly 3.2% of a sample with some 490,000 clones, approximately 83% of them seen once.

This sequence originates from a human donor in a cohort sampled during active COVID-19. Sequenced material: peripheral blood. J is TRBJ2-7 and V is TRBV7-9; unclear D gene. This CDR3 is CASSPTKSEQYF. CDR3 sequence (DNA): TGTGCCAGCAGCCCAACTAAGTCCGAGCAGTACTTC.